The rows below give T cell receptor beta chains drawn from one sample of a study of blood T cell repertoires in COVID-19. Using immunoSEQ multiplex PCR, the repertoire was profiled, and TCRdb retains in-frame clones only, with some absent. The table has more than 65,000 clones, about 87% seen once. Sequenced sample: peripheral blood. These receptors originate from a woman aged 45-59 years with acute or convalescent COVID-19. Both conserved end residues are part of each CDR3. The order of the fields is clone size, V gene, J gene, CDR3 protein. Clone size is stated in some rows and not others, as once, few, many or a class when expanded.

.	TRBV2	TRBJ2-4	CASSERRGVSKNIQYF
.	TRBV5-5	TRBJ2-7	CASSWQDEQYF
.	TRBV30	TRBJ1-6	CAWSVYWSSYNSPLHF
.	TRBV2	TRBJ1-5	CASSAQVYQPQHF
.	TRBV27	TRBJ1-6	CASSFGGQGRTYNSPLHF
.	TRBV6-2/TRBV6-3	TRBJ2-3	CASSLTADTQYF
.	TRBV6-6	TRBJ1-6	CASKPGQGGAALHF
.	TRBV10-3	TRBJ2-5	CAISGGETQYF
.	TRBV28	TRBJ2-7	CASTEPHGSYEQYF
.	TRBV3-1/TRBV3-2	TRBJ2-7	CASSQDQHDRFHSYEQYF
.	TRBV19	TRBJ1-1	CASSIYVNTEAFF
few	TRBV18	TRBJ1-6	CASQKTGGNSPLHF
.	TRBV27	TRBJ2-5	CASSFGGVVETQYF
.	TRBV7-2	TRBJ2-1	CASSLPGANYNEQFF
.	TRBV7-3	TRBJ2-1	CASSSAAGVSHEQFF
.	TRBV27	TRBJ2-7	CASSSSGIRLEYF
.	TRBV28	TRBJ2-7	CASEGVTYEQYF
.	TRBV13	TRBJ1-1	CASSLASVDGKNTEAFF
.	TRBV30	TRBJ1-3	CAWSLGNTIYF
few	TRBV12-3/TRBV12-4	TRBJ2-5	CASTSGLQETQYF
.	TRBV5-1	TRBJ1-1	CASSLEGRDTEAFF
.	TRBV11-2	TRBJ2-3	CASSPTGQTTDTQYF
.	TRBV9	TRBJ2-1	CASSVGKAGGSYNEQFF
.	TRBV12-3/TRBV12-4	TRBJ1-2	CASTLGASYGYTF
.	TRBV28	TRBJ2-7	CASRGGPYEQYF
.	TRBV7-2	TRBJ2-3	CASSEAGGRVDTQYF
once	TRBV4-3	TRBJ1-1	CASSLTRGITEAFF
.	TRBV27	TRBJ1-2	CASSRVGDGYTF
.	TRBV3-1/TRBV3-2	TRBJ2-2	CASSPSGRLNTGELFF
.	TRBV27	TRBJ1-1	CASSYGNMNTEAFF
.	TRBV4-3	TRBJ1-2	CASSHPGDYGYTF
.	TRBV5-1	TRBJ2-3	CASRGQTSTDTQYF
.	TRBV27	TRBJ2-5	CASSFLGGVETQYF
.	TRBV13	TRBJ2-5	CASSTSGGETQYF
.	TRBV5-1	TRBJ1-1	CASSFAGMNTEAFF
once	TRBV5-1	TRBJ1-4	CASSLAETGSEKLFF
.	TRBV6-5	TRBJ1-5	CASRLTGKGNQPQHF
.	TRBV14	TRBJ2-4	CASSPGTAHVQYF
.	TRBV14	TRBJ2-1	CASSQKLVRGEGEQFF
.	TRBV2	TRBJ1-3	CASSGQSSGNTIYF